The T cell receptor beta chain under discussion was sequenced for a study of OX40 agonist ivuxolimab in advanced cancers. Germline CDR1 and CDR2: SGHTA and FQGNSA. The V segment lost 1 base and the J segment 4 bases; nucleotides outside the gene matches: 9. The CDR3 loop spans 17 amino acids. Generated by immunoSEQ multiplex PCR, the TCRdb table keeps only in-frame clones and is missing some. The data contain about 51,000 clones, roughly 80% of them seen just once; the ten biggest clones take up roughly 3%. This sample comprised CD4+ or CD8+ T cells sorted from blood, obtained in a trial of the OX40 agonist ivuxolimab. V gene TRBV7-2 combines with J gene TRBJ2-7, with TRBD2 matching over 11 bases. The receptor was derived from an adult with an advanced solid tumor such as melanoma, head and neck, liver or kidney cancer. This CDR3 is CASSLDGTSGRYYEQYF. In DNA, the CDR3 is TGTGCCAGCAGCTTAGATGGGACTAGCGGACGTTATTACGAGCAGTACTTC.